A selection of T cell receptor beta chains follows, all from one sample in a study of tumor and adjacent non-tumor tissue in lung cancer. TCRdb independently ran MiXCR on the multiplex PCR reads; one entry per CDR3 protein. This sample yields 80,000 to 100,000 distinct CDR3 sequences, of which 80% are seen a single time; around 30% belongs to the top ten. Sequencing was performed on distant non-tumor lung tissue. These receptor sequences come from a man aged 55 to 70 with small cell lung cancer. The CDR3 runs from the conserved cysteine through the conserved F or W. Fields, in order: D gene, clone size, V gene, J gene, CDR3 protein, CDR3 DNA. The D gene is left open where the match is weak. Clone size appears in some rows only: once, few, many, or a class for an expanded clone.

.	.	TRBV4-2	TRBJ2-2	CASCQDLRANTGELCF	TGTGCCAGCTGCCAAGATCTTAGGGCGAACACCGGGGAGCTGTGTTTT
.	.	TRBV6-1	TRBJ2-5	CATSELRDWETQYF	TGTGCCACCAGTGAATTGCGGGATTGGGAGACCCAGTACTTC
.	.	TRBV6-9	TRBJ1-4	CASSSKTSEKLFF	TGTGCAAGCAGTTCAAAGACTAGTGAAAAACTGTTTTTT
TRBD2	.	TRBV11-2	TRBJ2-5	CASNSPLAVLEVQYF	TGTGCCAGCAACTCGCCACTAGCGGTCCTAGAGGTCCAGTACTTC
.	.	TRBV12-3/TRBV12-4	TRBJ2-3	CASGFWGGDTQYF	TGTGCCAGCGGTTTTTGGGGTGGAGATACGCAGTATTTT
.	.	TRBV30	TRBJ2-3	CAWSVSRISRQYF	TGTGCCTGGAGTGTATCCCGGATAAGTAGGCAGTATTTT
TRBD2	.	TRBV20-1	TRBJ2-1	CSARYVGSGSFGQFF	TGCAGTGCTAGATATGTCGGGAGCGGGAGTTTTGGGCAGTTCTTC
TRBD2	.	TRBV6-2/TRBV6-3	TRBJ2-1	CASSYPRVRGGGNGDEQFF	TGTGCCAGCAGTTACCCCAGGGTCCGCGGGGGAGGGAACGGGGATGAGCAGTTCTTC
.	.	TRBV2	TRBJ1-5	CASSEIQGTDMQHF	TGTGCCAGCAGTGAGATACAGGGCACAGATATGCAGCATTTT
.	.	TRBV5-5	TRBJ2-7	CASSPCISGYEQYF	TGTGCCAGCAGCCCCTGTATTAGCGGCTACGAGCAGTACTTC
.	once	TRBV13	TRBJ1-6	CASNQNDGSPYNSPLHF	TGTGCCAGCAACCAAAACGACGGAAGCCCCTATAATTCACCCCTCCACTTC
.	.	TRBV29-1	TRBJ1-4	CSVPIPEGEKLSF	TGCAGCGTTCCGATCCCGGAGGGGGAAAAACTGTCTTTT
.	.	TRBV5-1	TRBJ2-2	CASSLLANGNTGEMFF	TGCGCCAGCAGTCTGCTCGCTAACGGTAACACCGGGGAGATGTTTTTT
TRBD1	few	TRBV5-1	TRBJ1-2	CASSPGTAYGYTF	TGCGCCAGCAGCCCGGGGACAGCTTATGGCTACACCTTC
.	few	TRBV7-8	TRBJ2-1	CATSLDRMEEQIF	TGTGCCACCAGCTTAGACCGTATGGAGGAGCAGATCTTC
.	.	TRBV6-2/TRBV6-3	TRBJ2-1	CTSSYPPGAVNRYNEQFF	TGTACCAGCAGTTACCCCCCGGGGGCGGTTAACCGATACAATGAGCAGTTCTTC
.	.	TRBV29-1	TRBJ2-1	CSARFGGPIDEQFF	TGCAGCGCGAGATTCGGGGGGCCTATCGATGAGCAGTTCTTC
TRBD1	.	TRBV5-4	TRBJ2-5	CASSLAPGQGAAETPYF	TGTGCCAGCAGCTTGGCTCCGGGACAGGGGGCGGCAGAGACCCCCTACTTC
TRBD2	.	TRBV11-2	TRBJ2-7	CASSLRARGYKQYF	TGTGCCAGCAGCTTGCGGGCGCGGGGGTACAAGCAATACTTC
TRBD1	once	TRBV4-3	TRBJ2-3	CANSHITGTGGADTQYF	TGCGCCAACAGCCACATTACGGGGACAGGGGGCGCAGATACGCAGTATTTT
.	many	TRBV5-1	TRBJ2-2	CASSQDSATVRELFF	TGCGCCAGCAGCCAAGATTCGGCGACAGTCCGGGAGCTGTTTTTT
TRBD2	.	TRBV12-3/TRBV12-4	TRBJ2-3	CVCSPRGGYEQQYF	TGTGTCTGCAGCCCGCGGGGGGGCTACGAGCAGCAGTATTTT
.	.	TRBV29-1	TRBJ2-1	CSVESAGNPCNEQFF	TGTAGCGTTGAATCAGCGGGCAATCCCTGCAATGAGCAGTTCTTC
.	many	TRBV7-9	TRBJ2-7	CASSLNSEYYEQYF	TGTGCCAGCAGCTTAAATTCAGAGTACTACGAGCAGTACTTC
.	.	TRBV12-3/TRBV12-4	TRBJ2-3	CVSSFRGGDTQYF	TGTGTCAGCAGTTTTAGGGGTGGAGATACGCAGTATTTT
.	.	TRBV4-1	TRBJ2-2	CTSSPRLGTNTGELFF	TGCACTAGCAGCCCCCGATTGGGTACGAACACCGGGGAGCTGTTTTTT
TRBD2	.	TRBV6-5	TRBJ2-2	CAISYWGGRNTGELFF	TGTGCCATCAGTTATTGGGGGGGGAGGAACACCGGGGAACTGTTTTTT
.	.	TRBV29-1	TRBJ2-5	CSAEGVAEEEETQYF	TGCAGCGCTGAAGGAGTAGCGGAAGAAGAAGAGACCCAGTACTTC
.	.	TRBV14	TRBJ2-5	CASSPLGERETQYF	TGTGCCAGCAGCCCGTTAGGCGAGCGAGAGACCCAGTACTTC
.	.	TRBV20-1	TRBJ1-2	CSAKIDYSYTF	TGCAGTGCTAAAATCGACTATAGTTACACCTTC
.	.	TRBV3-1	TRBJ2-6	CASSQRGANVLTF	TGTGCCAGCAGCCAAAGAGGGGCCAACGTCCTGACTTTC
.	.	TRBV2	TRBJ1-5	CANSGQEDQPQHF	TGTGCCAACAGTGGGCAGGAGGATCAGCCCCAGCATTTT
.	once	TRBV12-3/TRBV12-4	TRBJ2-3	CASGQDWGTQYF	TGTGCCAGCGGTCAGGACTGGGGTACGCAGTATTTT
.	medium-sized	TRBV11-2	TRBJ2-2	CASSLPGTPGGELFF	TGTGCCAGCAGCTTACCTGGGACACCGGGGGGGGAGCTGTTTTTT
.	many	TRBV20-1	TRBJ2-3	CSAINRGYTQYF	TGCAGTGCTATCAATCGGGGATATACGCAGTATTTT
.	.	TRBV11-3	TRBJ2-7	CASSAPGLGASSYEQYF	TGTGCCAGCAGCGCTCCGGGTTTGGGGGCTAGCTCCTACGAGCAGTACTTC
.	.	TRBV5-5	TRBJ1-1	CPSSLSSNTEVFF	TGTCCCAGCAGCTTGTCATCGAACACTGAAGTTTTCTTT
.	.	TRBV4-2	TRBJ2-3	CASSRSWGGNQPQYF	TGTGCCAGCAGTCGTAGTTGGGGTGGCAATCAGCCCCAGTATTTT
.	.	TRBV6-5	TRBJ2-1	CASGYSLGIGSSSYNEQFF	TGTGCCAGCGGTTACTCCCTTGGTATCGGGAGCAGCTCCTACAATGAGCAGTTCTTC
.	many	TRBV7-8	TRBJ2-7	CASSHNRDEQYF	TGTGCCAGCAGCCATAACAGGGACGAGCAGTACTTC
.	many	TRBV20-1	TRBJ2-1	CSAREGLAIYNEQFF	TGCAGTGCCCGAGAGGGTCTAGCGATATACAATGAGCAGTTCTTC
.	few	TRBV11-3	TRBJ2-1	CANSFGLGGEQFF	TGTGCCAACAGCTTTGGATTAGGGGGTGAGCAGTTCTTT
.	.	TRBV6-1	TRBJ2-6	CASSPGDGANVLTF	TGTGCCAGCAGCCCAGGGGATGGGGCCAACGTCCTGACTTTC
TRBD2	.	TRBV28	TRBJ2-1	CATRTSYEGEQFF	TGTGCCACCAGGACTAGCTACGAGGGGGAGCAATTCTTC
TRBD2	.	TRBV20-1	TRBJ2-5	CSADPRHLAGRKTQYF	TGCAGTGCCGACCCTCGGCACCTAGCGGGACGAAAGACCCAGTACTTC
TRBD1	.	TRBV20-1	TRBJ1-1	CSAIGLYRGGGGNTETFF	TGCAGTGCTATAGGTCTCTACAGGGGCGGAGGAGGGAACACTGAAACTTTCTTT
TRBD2	medium-sized	TRBV11-2	TRBJ2-1	CASSRGLAGANEQFF	TGTGCCAGCAGCCGAGGACTAGCGGGGGCGAATGAGCAGTTCTTC
.	.	TRBV7-8	TRBJ2-3	CASSLGAESASTHTQYF	TGTGCCAGCAGCTTAGGGGCGGAGTCCGCTAGCACACATACGCAGTATTTT
.	once	TRBV28	TRBJ1-1	CASSPYIGDTEAFF	TGTGCCAGCAGTCCGTACATCGGGGACACTGAAGCTTTCTTT
.	few	TRBV6-2/TRBV6-3	TRBJ2-7	CASKIGGAPMEQYF	TGTGCCAGTAAGATAGGGGGAGCTCCTATGGAGCAGTACTTC
.	.	TRBV5-1	TRBJ2-6	CASNLPFNSGANVLTF	TGCGCCAGCAACCTGCCGTTCAACTCTGGGGCCAACGTCCTGACTTTC
.	.	TRBV2	TRBJ1-5	CANSEDSSSNQPQHF	TGTGCCAACAGTGAAGACAGTTCGAGCAATCAGCCCCAGCATTTT